The text below deals with one T cell receptor beta chain. Antigen: not known. Allogeneic regulatory or mature dendritic cells were co-cultured for 5 days with CFSE-labeled sorted T cells at 1:10. Assay used: immunoSEQ multiplex PCR; TCRdb lists only in-frame clones, some missing. Among more than 9,500 clones listed, 85% to 90% were seen once. The source of the sample is a study of regulatory dendritic cells for organ transplantation. Study information: Regulatory dendritic cells came from monocytes given vitamin D3 and IL-10. On day 6, the dendritic cells were exposed to LPS.

Study results and caveats: Mature dendritic cells appeared to drive more memory CD8+ clonal expansion than regulatory ones. Memory T cells were less diverse than naive, with memory CD8+ most oligoclonal.

Germline assignment: CDR1 SGHNT and CDR2 YYREEE (reference sequence). V dropped 3 bases and J dropped 5 bases, with 12 bases sitting between them. The CDR3 length is 15 residues. This chain connects TRBV5-4 to TRBJ1-6, with a possible D match to TRBD1 (5 bases). This clonotype originated in a human donor in good health. Sequencing was performed on naive CD8+ T cells from blood cultured with dendritic cells. This sample's subset: CD45RA+ naive T cells. The CDR3 loop is CASSSRTRNNSPLHF. The CDR3 DNA sequence: TGTGCCAGCAGCTCGAGGACAAGAAATAATTCACCCCTCCACTTT.